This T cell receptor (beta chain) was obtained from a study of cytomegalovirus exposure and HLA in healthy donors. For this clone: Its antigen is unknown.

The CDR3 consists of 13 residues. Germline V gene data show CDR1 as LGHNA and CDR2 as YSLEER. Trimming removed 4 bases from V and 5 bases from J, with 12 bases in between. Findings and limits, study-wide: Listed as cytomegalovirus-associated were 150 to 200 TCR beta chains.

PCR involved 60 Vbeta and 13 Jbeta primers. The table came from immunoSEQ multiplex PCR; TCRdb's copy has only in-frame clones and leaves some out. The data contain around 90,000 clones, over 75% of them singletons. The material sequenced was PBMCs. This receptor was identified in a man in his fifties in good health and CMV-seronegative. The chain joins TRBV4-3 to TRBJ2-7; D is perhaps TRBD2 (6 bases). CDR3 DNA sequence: TGCGCCAGCAGCCCCCATGGGAGGCACGAGCAGTACTTC. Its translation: CASSPHGRHEQYF.